These 25 T cell receptor beta chains were sequenced from one sample in a study of CD8 T cells in Susac syndrome. RNA in amounts of roughly 0.45 to 1 ug was reverse transcribed with random hexamers. Each CDR3 protein is one row after TCRdb ran MiXCR on the immunoSEQ multiplex PCR reads. Here the sample spans about 180,000 distinct CDR3 sequences, 93% being singletons. Sequencing was done on a sample of CD4+ T cells from PBMCs. The receptors stem from a human donor with multiple sclerosis.

The rearrangement links TRBV19 to TRBJ2-1; 8 bases line up with TRBD2. The V gene's germline CDR1 is LNHDA and CDR2 SQIVND (reference sequence). CDR3 length equals 15 residues. The trim removed 6 bases at V and 2 bases at J, leaving 6 bases unmatched. The CDR3 nucleotides read TGTGCCAGTAGGGCCGGGGGGGGCACCTACAATGAGCAGTTCTTC. The encoded protein is CASRAGGGTYNEQFF.

The chain is built from TRBV25-1 and TRBJ1-1; D gene uncertain. CDR1 is MGHDK, CDR2 SYGVNS, per germline. This CDR3 spans 11 amino acids. V was cut by 8 bases and J by 9 bases, with 13 bases left in between. CDR3 coding DNA: TGTGCCAGCGCCCAAACGGGGAAAGCTTTCTTT. Translated, it gives CASAQTGKAFF.

V usage is TRBV2 and J usage is TRBJ2-4, with D possibly being TRBD1 (7 bases). The germline V gene has CDR1 SNHLY and CDR2 FYNNEI. The CDR3 totals 14 residues. Trimming took off 8 bases at V and 0 bases at J, with 11 bases between the two ends. DNA for the CDR3: TGTGCCAGCCACAGGGGACTAGCCAAAAACATTCAGTACTTC. It yields the protein CASHRGLAKNIQYF.

The chain couples TRBV27 to TRBJ1-4; no clear D. CDR3 size: 13 residues. Germline assignment: CDR1 MNHEY and CDR2 SMNVEV (reference sequence). V dropped 6 bases and J dropped 4 bases, with 9 bases sitting between them. CDR3 nucleotides: TGTGCCAGCAGGGGCGTCAATAATGAAAAACTGTTTTTT. This encodes CASRGVNNEKLFF.

This CDR3 is CASSQDTGGLKTQYF. The CDR3 nucleotides are TGTGCCAGCAGCCAAGATACAGGGGGCCTGAAGACCCAGTACTTC. The chain links TRBV3-1 to TRBJ2-5; 9 nucleotides align to TRBD1. The CDR3 has 15 residues. CDR1 and CDR2 from the germline V gene are LGHDT and YNNKEL (reference sequence). After removal of 0 bases from V and 6 bases from J, the junction contained 5 bases not matched to a gene.

This chain uses TRBV5-4 with TRBJ2-7; 7 bases agree with TRBD1. The CDR3 is made up of 15 amino acids. From germline, CDR1 is SGHNT and CDR2 YYREEE (reference sequence). V dropped 4 bases and J dropped 0; count of bases not matched to a gene: 7. CDR3 region: CASSVTGAVSYEQYF. The CDR3, as DNA: TGTGCCAGCAGCGTAACAGGGGCAGTCTCCTACGAGCAGTACTTC.

The chain employs TRBV4-3 and TRBJ1-1; 7 nucleotides match TRBD1. Germline CDR1 is LGHNA and CDR2 is YSLEER. The length of the CDR3 is 16 residues. Unmatched junction bases numbered 8, after V lost 4 bases and J lost 0 bases. In DNA form, the CDR3 reads TGCGCCAGCAGCCCCCAGACAGGGCGGGTGAACACTGAAGCTTTCTTT. Residues: CASSPQTGRVNTEAFF.

This chain uses TRBV28 with TRBJ2-1; 7 bases fit TRBD2. V trimming: 6 bases; J trimming: 6 bases; junction bases outside the gene matches: 11. In germline, CDR1 is MDHEN, CDR2 SYDVKM. This CDR3 region has 15 residues. The chain's CDR3 is CASSDSGWKANEQFF. As DNA, the CDR3 is TGTGCCAGCAGCGATAGCGGGTGGAAGGCCAATGAGCAGTTCTTC.

The chain carries TRBV18 and TRBJ1-2, with TRBD1 as a possible D gene (6 bases). Germline V gene data show CDR1 as KGHSH and CDR2 as LQKENI. The V and J ends lost 4 bases and 6 bases respectively, with 18 bases between them. This CDR3 is 15 amino acids long. The CDR3 is CASSRGRGEQDGYTF. CDR3 coding DNA: TGTGCCAGCTCACGCGGCAGGGGCGAGCAAGATGGCTACACCTTC.

V is TRBV28 and J is TRBJ1-1; D is ambiguous. This CDR3 contains 12 residues. Germline V lookup: CDR1 MDHEN, CDR2 SYDVKM. V dropped 6 bases and J dropped 3 bases, with 8 bases sitting between them. DNA for the CDR3: TGTGCCAGCAGCCAGAGGGACACTGAAGCTTTCTTT. Translation gives CASSQRDTEAFF.

This clonotype was detected only once. The rearrangement uses TRBV19 and TRBJ1-5, with 9 bases matching TRBD1. CDR3 length: 17 amino acids. Germline assignment: CDR1 LNHDA and CDR2 SQIVND (reference sequence). V shed 3 bases, J shed 4 bases, and the junction held 10 bases outside the gene matches. CDR3: CASSMWTGVSRNQPQHF. The CDR3 nucleotides are TGTGCCAGTAGTATGTGGACAGGGGTATCGAGGAATCAGCCCCAGCATTTT.

This clonotype was seen a single time. The chain links TRBV23-1 to TRBJ1-1; 8 bases map to TRBD1. TRBV23-1 falls under the ORF class, with uncertain function. V gave up 8 bases and J gave up 5 bases; unmatched junction bases: 10. The CDR3 totals 14 residues. This CDR3 is CASSKDRVTTEAFF. DNA of the CDR3: TGCGCCAGCTCGAAGGACAGGGTTACAACTGAAGCTTTCTTT.

J is TRBJ1-3 and V is TRBV10-3, with D possibly being TRBD1 (6 bases). This CDR3 region has 13 residues. V lost 10 bases and J lost 4, with 14 bases in between. Germline lookup yields CDR1 ENHRY and CDR2 SYGVKD. CDR3 residues: CATGGASGNTIYF. The CDR3 DNA reads TGTGCCACGGGGGGGGCATCGGGAAACACCATATATTTT.

The V and J genes are TRBV6-6 and TRBJ1-2; D remains unclear. Germline V gives CDR1 MNHNY, CDR2 SVGAGI (reference sequence). This CDR3 contains 13 residues. Trimming took off 3 bases at V and 8 bases at J, with 13 bases between the two ends. The CDR3 sequence: CASSYSDQAGYTF. Here the CDR3 DNA reads TGTGCCAGCAGTTATTCCGACCAGGCGGGCTACACCTTC.

This clonotype was seen only a few times. The chain has TRBV12-3 or TRBV12-4 and TRBJ1-2; D call uncertain. The CDR3 loop spans 14 amino acids. Trimming pared 5 bases from V and 0 bases from J, leaving 10 bases between. Here the CDR3 DNA reads TGTGCCAGCAGTCCCGCAGGCCCTAACTATGGCTACACCTTC. This codes for CASSPAGPNYGYTF.

The chain uses TRBV27 and TRBJ2-1; D possibly corresponds to TRBD1 (5 bases). V shed 2 bases and J shed 7 bases, with 9 bases lying between them. The CDR3 spans 13 residues. In germline, CDR1 is MNHEY, CDR2 SMNVEV (reference sequence). Here the CDR3 reads CASSLQGKNEQFF. The CDR3 DNA is TGTGCCAGCAGTTTACAGGGAAAGAATGAGCAGTTCTTC.

This clonotype was seen only once. This rearrangement joins TRBV6-6 to TRBJ2-6; 10 bases are shared with TRBD1. CDR3 length equals 15 residues. V lost 5 bases, J lost 4 bases, and 2 bases stayed unmatched. CDR1 MNHNY and CDR2 SVGAGI come from the germline V gene (reference sequence). CDR3 sequence reads: CASSGTGAGANVLTF. The CDR3 DNA sequence: TGTGCCAGCAGTGGGACAGGGGCCGGGGCCAACGTCCTGACTTTC.

The gene calls are TRBV9 and TRBJ2-3; 7 bases map to TRBD2. Germline CDR1 and CDR2: SGDLS and YYNGEE. With 4 bases clipped from V and 11 bases from J, the junction kept 10 bases outside the gene matches. This CDR3 has 13 amino acids. The CDR3 nucleotides are TGTGCCAGCAGCCCCTCATCCGGGGGGAAGCAGTATTTT. Protein: CASSPSSGGKQYF.

V gene TRBV12-3 or TRBV12-4 combines with J gene TRBJ2-3; 10 nucleotides line up with TRBD1. J gave up 2 bases and V 7 bases, and 9 bases lay outside the gene matches. The CDR3 runs to 16 residues. The CDR3 coding sequence is TGTGCCAGCAACGCAGGGACAGGGGTTAACACAGATACGCAGTATTTT. It is translated as CASNAGTGVNTDTQYF.

This chain joins TRBV29-1 and TRBJ1-2; 7 positions match TRBD1. V was pared by 7 bases and J by 8 bases, with 13 bases of the junction left unmatched. The CDR3 covers 13 residues. CDR1 is SQVTM and CDR2 is ANQGSEA in the germline V gene. The CDR3 reads CSGASGQDGGYTF. In nucleotides, the CDR3 is TGCAGCGGAGCGAGCGGACAGGATGGAGGCTACACCTTC. The full variable domain, completed using reference TRBV29-1 and TRBJ1-2, is SAVISQKPSRDICQRGTSLTIQCQVDSQVTMMFWYRQQPGQSLTLIATANQGSEATYESGFVIDKFPISRPNLTFSTLTVSNMSPEDSSIYLCSGASGQDGGYTFGSGTRLTVV.

J is TRBJ2-1 and V is TRBV5-1; D gene ambiguous. Germline V gene data show CDR1 as SGHRS and CDR2 as YFSETQ. The CDR3 is 13 residues long. V lost 5 bases, J lost 2 bases, and 8 bases lay in between. The CDR3, as DNA: TGCGCCAGCAGTTCAGTCCCCTACAATGAGCAGTTCTTC. It specifies CASSSVPYNEQFF.

The V and J genes are TRBV4-3 and TRBJ1-4; D gene unclear. V was shortened by 4 bases and J by 0 bases, with 18 bases between the two germline ends. The CDR3 extends over 18 amino acids. Looked up from germline, CDR1 is LGHNA and CDR2 is YSLEER. The CDR3 bases are TGCGCCAGCAGCCGGAAGACCTCTCCAATTGCAACTAATGAAAAACTGTTTTTT. Translation: CASSRKTSPIATNEKLFF.

The gene calls are TRBV28 and TRBJ2-7, with D maybe TRBD1 (8 bases). The CDR3 is made up of 15 amino acids. V lost 8 bases to trimming and J lost 3 bases, with 20 bases between them. Germline CDR1 MDHEN, CDR2 SYDVKM. The CDR3 protein is CASSGGGTGRYEQYF. CDR3 DNA: TGTGCCAGCTCGGGGGGCGGGACAGGCCGCTACGAGCAGTACTTC.

The chain links TRBV5-6 to TRBJ2-2; D not certain. Looked up from germline, CDR1 is SGHDT and CDR2 is YYEEEE. CDR3 size: 14 residues. The ends were cut back, 3 bases at V and 9 bases at J, with 15 bases in the middle. The chain's CDR3 is CASSSTPTGRELFF. DNA of the CDR3: TGTGCCAGCAGCTCAACCCCCACTGGCCGGGAGCTGTTTTTT.

The chain recombines TRBV20-1 with TRBJ2-1, with 9 bases that match TRBD2. The CDR3 sequence is 15 residues long. The germline V gene has CDR1 DFQATT and CDR2 SNEGSKA (reference sequence). Losses at the gene ends were 5 bases for V and 7 bases for J; bases not matched to a gene: 12. The CDR3 region has the DNA TGCAGTGCTCTACCGCGGGTAGCGGGAGTAAATGAGCAGTTCTTC. Protein product: CSALPRVAGVNEQFF.